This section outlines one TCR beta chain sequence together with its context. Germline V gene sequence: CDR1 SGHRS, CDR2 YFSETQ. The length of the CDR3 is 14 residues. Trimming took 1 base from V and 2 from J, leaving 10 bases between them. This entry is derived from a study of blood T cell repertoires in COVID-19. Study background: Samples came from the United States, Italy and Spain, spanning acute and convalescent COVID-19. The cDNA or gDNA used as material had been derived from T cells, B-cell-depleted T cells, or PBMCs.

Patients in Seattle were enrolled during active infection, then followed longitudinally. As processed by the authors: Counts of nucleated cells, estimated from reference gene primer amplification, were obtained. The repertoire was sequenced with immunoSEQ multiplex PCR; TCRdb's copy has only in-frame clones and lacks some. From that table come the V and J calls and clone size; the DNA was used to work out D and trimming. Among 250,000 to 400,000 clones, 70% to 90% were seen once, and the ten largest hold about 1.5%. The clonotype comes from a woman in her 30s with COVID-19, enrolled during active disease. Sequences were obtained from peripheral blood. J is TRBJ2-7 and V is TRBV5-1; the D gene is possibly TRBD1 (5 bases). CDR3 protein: CASSLTAGTYEQYV. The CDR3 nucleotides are TGCGCCAGCAGCTTGACGGCAGGGACCTACGAGCAGTACGTC.